This TCR beta chain was observed in a study of spatial heterogeneity in lung cancer. Overall study: Alpha-chain sequences were consistently detected in smaller numbers than beta-chain sequences.

In TCRdb, the 5' RACE reads were re-called with MiXCR into one record per CDR3 protein. Of around 120,000 distinct CDR3 sequences in the sample, 12% were seen once. This clonotype was seen a handful of times. Trimming cost V 3 bases and J 6 bases, with 12 bases left between them. The CDR3 is 14 amino acids. As for time point: blood at routine non-recurrence follow-up after resection. Whole RNA, isolated from tumor, nontumor lung or frozen PBMC, was sequenced without prior sorting. Sequencing used PBMCs, obtained at follow-up. The V and J genes are TRBV12-3 or TRBV12-4 and TRBJ2-1, with D perhaps assigned TRBD1 or TRBD2 (5 bases each). The TCR was taken from a male donor with early-stage non-small cell lung cancer. The CDR3 nucleotides read TGTGCCAGCAGTTTGTCCGGGACCACCAATGAGCAGTTCTTC. The encoded protein is CASSLSGTTNEQFF.